This is a list of T cell receptor beta chains from one sample in a study of beta chain features in type 1 diabetes. Clones were read by immunoSEQ multiplex PCR, and TCRdb kept only the in-frame ones, dropping some. The table has around 130,000 clones, about a sixth seen once. The sequenced sample consisted of central memory CD4+ T cells from blood. The receptors derive from a man younger than 40 with type 1 diabetes. Both conserved end residues are part of each CDR3. A D gene is named only where the DNA matches it firmly. A row's size may be missing; if present it is once, few, many or a size class.

DNA	CDR3	D	J	size	V
TGTGCCTGGAGACAGAAGAGCTCCTATAATTCACCCCTCCACTTT	CAWRQKSSYNSPLHF	NA	TRBJ1-6	few	TRBV30
TGCGCCAGCAGCTTGTCTGGGGACGAGGAGACCCAGTACTTC	CASSLSGDEETQYF	NA	TRBJ2-5	NA	TRBV5-1
TGTGCCAGCAGCCAAGACAGACAGGGATTAGCTAACTATGGCTACACCTTC	CASSQDRQGLANYGYTF	TRBD1	TRBJ1-2	few	TRBV4-2
TGTGCCAGTAGTACGGACAGAAGCTACGAGCAGTACTTC	CASSTDRSYEQYF	NA	TRBJ2-7	NA	TRBV19
TGTGCCATCAGCATCGGGACAGGTGCCACCTACGAGCAGTACTTC	CAISIGTGATYEQYF	TRBD1	TRBJ2-7	NA	TRBV10-3
TGTGCCAGCAGCTTAGTGGGGAGCACAGATACGCAGTATTTT	CASSLVGSTDTQYF	NA	TRBJ2-3	many	TRBV7-8
TGTGCCAGCAGCTTCGTTAGGTCAGGGGTTTATGGCTACACCTTC	CASSFVRSGVYGYTF	NA	TRBJ1-2	NA	TRBV7-2
TGTGCCAGCAGCCGCGGGACAGGCAAGGACAATGAGCAGTTCTTC	CASSRGTGKDNEQFF	TRBD1	TRBJ2-1	few	TRBV4-2
TGTGCCAGCAGGGGGGGACAGGGCTACAATGAGCAGTTCTTC	CASRGGQGYNEQFF	TRBD1	TRBJ2-1	few	TRBV2
TGTGCCAGCAGCTTAAGTACACAGCACTACGAGCAGTACTTC	CASSLSTQHYEQYF	NA	TRBJ2-7	NA	TRBV7-9
TGTGCCAGCAGCCCTAGCCAGGGAAGGAAGAATGAGCAGTTCTTC	CASSPSQGRKNEQFF	NA	TRBJ2-1	NA	TRBV7-9
TGTGCCTGGAGTCTCAGACACACTGAAGCTTTCTTT	CAWSLRHTEAFF	NA	TRBJ1-1	few	TRBV30
TGTGCCAGCAGCAGAACAGGGTTGGGCGAGCAGTACTTC	CASSRTGLGEQYF	NA	TRBJ2-7	NA	TRBV21-1
TGTGCCAGTAGTATCGGGACCTCCACCTACGAGCAGTACTTC	CASSIGTSTYEQYF	NA	TRBJ2-7	few	TRBV19
TGTGCCAGCAGGCCGACAGGATACTCCTACGAGCAGTACTTC	CASRPTGYSYEQYF	NA	TRBJ2-7	NA	TRBV2
TGTGCCAGCTCACCTTCGCTAGCAGGGTCCTACAATGAGCAGTTCTTC	CASSPSLAGSYNEQFF	NA	TRBJ2-1	many	TRBV18
TGTGCCAGCAGCCCCAAGATATCGGGGAATGGCTACACCTTC	CASSPKISGNGYTF	NA	TRBJ1-2	few	TRBV14
TGTGCCAGCAGTTTAGCGGGACGTAGTTTTCAAGAGACCCAGTACTTC	CASSLAGRSFQETQYF	NA	TRBJ2-5	few	TRBV28
TGCAGCGTGCGAGGGGGAGAGGAGACCCAGTACTTC	CSVRGGEETQYF	NA	TRBJ2-5	NA	TRBV29-1
TGTGCCAGCTCACCACCTAGGGACGCCGACAATGAGCAGTTCTTC	CASSPPRDADNEQFF	NA	TRBJ2-1	few	TRBV18
TGTGCCAGCAGTGCAAAAGCGGACCGCCGGGGACCCTACAATGAGCAGTTCTTC	CASSAKADRRGPYNEQFF	NA	TRBJ2-1	NA	TRBV25-1
TGTGCCTGGAGTCTGGACAGCTACCAAGAGACCCAGTACTTC	CAWSLDSYQETQYF	NA	TRBJ2-5	many	TRBV30
TGTGCCAGCAGTTCCGTGGGACAGTACCGCTTCCTCCACTTT	CASSSVGQYRFLHF	TRBD1	TRBJ1-6	few	TRBV6-5
TGTGCCAGCAGCTTTGACGAGAACAATGAGCAGTTCTTC	CASSFDENNEQFF	NA	TRBJ2-1	NA	TRBV7-9
TGCAGCGTTGTAGGCCAGTACCAAGAGACCCAGTACTTC	CSVVGQYQETQYF	NA	TRBJ2-5	NA	TRBV29-1
TGTGCCAGTAGTTCTTTTGGGACAGGGAATGGCGAGCAGTACTTC	CASSSFGTGNGEQYF	TRBD1	TRBJ2-7	NA	TRBV19
TGTGCCAGCAGTGGGGACAGGGGACCTTACAATGAGCAGTTCTTC	CASSGDRGPYNEQFF	TRBD1	TRBJ2-1	few	TRBV2
TGTGCCAGCAGCGTAGTGGCTAGCTCAGAGACCCAGTACTTC	CASSVVASSETQYF	NA	TRBJ2-5	few	TRBV9
TGTGCTAGCAGCTTGTCGGCTAGCGGGAAAGAGACCCAGTACTTC	CASSLSASGKETQYF	TRBD2	TRBJ2-5	NA	TRBV7-7
TGTGCCATCAGTGGAACTAGCGTGAATGAGCAGTTCTTC	CAISGTSVNEQFF	TRBD2	TRBJ2-1	few	TRBV6-1
TGTGCCAGCAGGCGGGGCCCTCTGGGTGAAAAACTGTTTTTT	CASRRGPLGEKLFF	NA	TRBJ1-4	NA	TRBV2
TGCGCCAGCAGCCAAGAAACAGGAGATTCACCCCTCCACTTT	CASSQETGDSPLHF	NA	TRBJ1-6	many	TRBV4-1
TGTGCCAGCAGTCTGATCGGACAAGGAAACACCATATATTTT	CASSLIGQGNTIYF	NA	TRBJ1-3	few	TRBV28
TGTGCCAGCAGCTTAGGAGGGCTAGTCTCTACTAGCACAGATACGCAGTATTTT	CASSLGGLVSTSTDTQYF	NA	TRBJ2-3	few	TRBV7-8
TGTGCCAGCAGTCTCACGGGCGCCTATGGCTACACCTTC	CASSLTGAYGYTF	NA	TRBJ1-2	NA	TRBV27
TGCAGCGTGGTGGGTTGGGGCTCTGGAAACACCATATATTTT	CSVVGWGSGNTIYF	NA	TRBJ1-3	few	TRBV29-1